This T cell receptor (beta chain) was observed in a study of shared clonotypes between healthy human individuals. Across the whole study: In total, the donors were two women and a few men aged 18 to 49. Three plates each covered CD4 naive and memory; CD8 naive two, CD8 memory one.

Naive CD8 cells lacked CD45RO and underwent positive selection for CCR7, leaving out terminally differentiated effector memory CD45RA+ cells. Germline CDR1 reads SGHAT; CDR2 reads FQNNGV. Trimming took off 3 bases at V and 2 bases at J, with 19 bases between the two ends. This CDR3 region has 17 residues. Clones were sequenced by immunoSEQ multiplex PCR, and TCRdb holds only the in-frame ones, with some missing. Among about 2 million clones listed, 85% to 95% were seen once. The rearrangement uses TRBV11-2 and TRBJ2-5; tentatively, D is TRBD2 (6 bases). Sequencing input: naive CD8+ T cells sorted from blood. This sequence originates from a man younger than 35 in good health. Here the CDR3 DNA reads TGTGCCAGCAGCTTTCCTCTCCTAGCGACCGTTCAAGAGACCCAGTACTTC. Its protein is CASSFPLLATVQETQYF.